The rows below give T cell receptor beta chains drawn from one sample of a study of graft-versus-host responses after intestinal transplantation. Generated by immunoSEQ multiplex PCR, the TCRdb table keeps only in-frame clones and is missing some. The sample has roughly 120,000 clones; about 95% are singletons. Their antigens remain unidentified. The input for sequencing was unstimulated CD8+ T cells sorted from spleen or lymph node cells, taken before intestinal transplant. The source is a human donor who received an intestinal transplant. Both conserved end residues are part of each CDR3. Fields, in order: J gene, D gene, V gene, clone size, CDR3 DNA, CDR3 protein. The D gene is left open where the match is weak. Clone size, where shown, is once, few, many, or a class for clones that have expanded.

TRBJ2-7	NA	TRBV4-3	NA	TGCGCCAGCAGCCAGGACGCCTACGGGACATCTCTCTACGAGCAGTACTTC	CASSQDAYGTSLYEQYF
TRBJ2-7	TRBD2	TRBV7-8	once	TGTGCCAGCAGCGAACCCGCCACTAGCGGCGTATCCTACGAGCAGTACTTC	CASSEPATSGVSYEQYF
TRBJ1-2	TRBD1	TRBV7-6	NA	TGTGCCAGCAGCTTAGGACAGGGGGCCCGTGGCTACACCTTC	CASSLGQGARGYTF
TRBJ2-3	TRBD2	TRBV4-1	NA	TGCGCCAGCAGCCAATTCCCTAGCGGGAGGGCCGGGGATACGCAGTATTTT	CASSQFPSGRAGDTQYF
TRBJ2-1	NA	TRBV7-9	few	TGTGCCAGCAGCTTAGGCTACAATGAGCAGTTCTTC	CASSLGYNEQFF
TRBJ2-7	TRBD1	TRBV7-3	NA	TGTGCCAGCAGCGTCACAGGGGGCGGGTACGAGCAGTACTTC	CASSVTGGGYEQYF
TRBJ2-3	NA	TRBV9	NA	TGTGCCAGCAGCGTAGATATGGATACGCAGTATTTT	CASSVDMDTQYF
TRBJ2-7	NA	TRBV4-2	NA	TGTGCCAGCAGCCAAGAGGTTCAAAGCTCCTACGAGCAGTACTTC	CASSQEVQSSYEQYF
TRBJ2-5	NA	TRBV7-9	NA	TGTGCCAGCAGCTTAGTGGCAGCGGCACAAGAGACCCAGTACTTC	CASSLVAAAQETQYF
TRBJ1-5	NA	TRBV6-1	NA	TGTGCCAGCAGTGAACAGGGGCCGACTATGAGGCCCCAGCATTTT	CASSEQGPTMRPQHF
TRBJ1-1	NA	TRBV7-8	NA	TGTGCCAGCAGCTTAGATCAGGGAGGGCCGGTTATGAACACTGAAGCTTTCTTT	CASSLDQGGPVMNTEAFF
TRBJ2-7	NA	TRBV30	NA	TGTGCCTGGAGGAGCTCCTACGAGCAGTACTTC	CAWRSSYEQYF
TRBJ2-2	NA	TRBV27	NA	TGTGCCAGCAGTTTTACGGGTCAGGGAGGCACCGGGGAGCTGTTTTTT	CASSFTGQGGTGELFF
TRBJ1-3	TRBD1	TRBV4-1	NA	TGCGCCAGCAGCCATCAGGGGGCAGTTGGAAACACCATATATTTT	CASSHQGAVGNTIYF
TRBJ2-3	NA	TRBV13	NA	TGTGCCAGCAGCCGGCCGTACACAGATACGCAGTATTTT	CASSRPYTDTQYF
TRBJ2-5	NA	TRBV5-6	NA	TGTGCCAGCAGCTTGGACAGGACTTTACAAGAGACCCAGTACTTC	CASSLDRTLQETQYF
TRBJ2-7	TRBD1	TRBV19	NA	TGTGCCAGTAGTTGGTACGGGACAGGGGACGAGCAGTACTTC	CASSWYGTGDEQYF
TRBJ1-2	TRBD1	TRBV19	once	TGTGCCAGTAGTCCCGGACAGGGACTCTATGGCTACACCTTC	CASSPGQGLYGYTF
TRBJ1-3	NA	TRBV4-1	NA	TGCGCCAGCAGCCAAAAGAGAGCTTACCATCGACTTAGAGATGATGGAAACACCATATATTTT	CASSQKRAYHRLRDDGNTIYF
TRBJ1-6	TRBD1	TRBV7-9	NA	TGTGCCAGCAGCTTAGAACAGGGGGTATCACCCCTCCACTTT	CASSLEQGVSPLHF
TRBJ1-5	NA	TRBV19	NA	TGTGCCAGTAGTATACTATATCAGCCCCAGCATTTT	CASSILYQPQHF
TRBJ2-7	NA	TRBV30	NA	TGTGCCTGGAGTAGCGACATCCCGCTCGACGAGCAGTACTTC	CAWSSDIPLDEQYF
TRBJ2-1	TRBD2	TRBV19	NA	TGTGCCAGTAGTGAGCTAGCGGGCAGCTCCTACAATGAGCAGTTCTTC	CASSELAGSSYNEQFF
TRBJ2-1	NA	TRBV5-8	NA	TGTGCCAGCAGCTCCGCAGCGGGCTACAATGAGCAGTTCTTC	CASSSAAGYNEQFF
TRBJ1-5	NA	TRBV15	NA	TGTGCCACCAGCAGAGATCGGGGACACCGGGTTCTCAATCAGCCCCAGCATTTT	CATSRDRGHRVLNQPQHF
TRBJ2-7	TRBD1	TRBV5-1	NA	TGCGCCAGCAGCGCGACAGGGGGCGGCGAGCAGTACTTC	CASSATGGGEQYF
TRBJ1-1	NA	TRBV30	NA	TGTGCCTGGAGTGTAAAGCAGTCATTCCCCGGGGACACTGAAGCTTTCTTT	CAWSVKQSFPGDTEAFF
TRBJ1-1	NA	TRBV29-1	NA	TGCAGCGTTTTGTATGCCTACACTGAAGCTTTCTTT	CSVLYAYTEAFF
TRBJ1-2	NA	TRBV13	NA	TGTGCCAGCAGCTCCCTGTCGGGGCAGGGCTATGGCTACGCCTTC	CASSSLSGQGYGYAF
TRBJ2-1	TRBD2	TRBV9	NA	TGTGCCAGCAGCGTTCGCGGAGCGGGAGGGTCCTCCTACAATGAGCAGTTCTTC	CASSVRGAGGSSYNEQFF
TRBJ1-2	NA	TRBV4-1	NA	TGCGCCAGCAGCCCGTCGACATACCTCATAGGGTACACCTTC	CASSPSTYLIGYTF
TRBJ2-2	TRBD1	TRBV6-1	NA	TGTGCCAGCAGCCCTGGACAGGGGCACACCGGGGAGCTGTTTTTT	CASSPGQGHTGELFF
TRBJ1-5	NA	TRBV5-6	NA	TGTGCCAGCAGCTTGGAGTTTAGCAATCAGCCCCAGCATTTT	CASSLEFSNQPQHF
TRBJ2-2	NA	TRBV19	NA	TGTGCCAGTAGCGCCCTACTCTTACTGGTCGTCACCGGGGAGCTGTTTTTT	CASSALLLLVVTGELFF
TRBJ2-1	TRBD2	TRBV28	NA	TGTGCCAGCACCCTTACTAGCGCATCCTACAATGAGCAGTTCTTC	CASTLTSASYNEQFF
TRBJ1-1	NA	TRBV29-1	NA	TGCAGTGCACCGGAGATAGGGCTCTCGGACACTGAAGCTTTCTTT	CSAPEIGLSDTEAFF
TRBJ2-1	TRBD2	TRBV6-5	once	TGTGCCAGCAGTTACGGACTAGGTCTCGAGCAGTTCTTC	CASSYGLGLEQFF
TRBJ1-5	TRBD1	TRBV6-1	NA	TGTGCCAGCAGAGGGCTGACAGGGGGCGCGCAGCCCCAGCATTTT	CASRGLTGGAQPQHF
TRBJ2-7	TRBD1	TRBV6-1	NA	TGTGCCAGCAGTGAAGCCGGGACAGGGGGCCACGAGCAGTACTTC	CASSEAGTGGHEQYF
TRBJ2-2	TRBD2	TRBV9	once	TGTGCCAGCAGCGTAGAGGGGACTAGCGGAAGGCCTAACACCGGGGAGCTGTTTTTT	CASSVEGTSGRPNTGELFF
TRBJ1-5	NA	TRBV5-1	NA	TGTGCCAGCAGCTTGCGAGATTTCAATCAGCCCCAGCATTTT	CASSLRDFNQPQHF